This T cell receptor (beta chain) was profiled in a study of OX40 agonist ivuxolimab in advanced cancers. Study conclusions and caveats: Antigen specificity was not determined for the expanded peripheral T cells. CD4+ T cells averaged fewer expanded clones than CD8+ T cells. Blood T cells, both CD4+ and CD8+, expanded clonally by week 6 at 0.1 to 3.0 mg/kg.

Germline CDR1 SGHRS, CDR2 YFSETQ. The trim removed 0 bases at V and 4 bases at J, leaving 15 bases unmatched. The CDR3 extends over 19 amino acids. Comment on this clone: The target antigen is unknown.

Patients with autoimmune history or systemic immunosuppression were excluded. Assay used: immunoSEQ multiplex PCR; TCRdb lists only in-frame clones, some missing. The table shows about 60,000 clones, with roughly nine tenths occurring only once. The gene calls are TRBV5-1 and TRBJ1-2, with 10 bases matching TRBD1. The TCR sequence derives from an adult with an advanced solid tumor such as melanoma, head and neck, liver or kidney cancer. The starting material was CD4+ or CD8+ T cells sorted from blood, obtained in a trial of the OX40 agonist ivuxolimab. CDR3 DNA sequence: TGCGCCAGCAGCTTGGACCCGCCGGGACAGGGGAAGTACTTCTATGGCTACACCTTC. As protein: CASSLDPPGQGKYFYGYTF.